A single T cell receptor (beta chain) is shown here with its context. Original data processing: Reference gene primer amplification gave nucleated cell count estimates. The repertoire was sequenced with immunoSEQ multiplex PCR; TCRdb's copy has only in-frame clones and lacks some. The V and J calls and clone size were taken over from that table, and D and trimming were inferred from the DNA. Of approximately 90,000 clones listed, about nine tenths are singletons. The data derive from a study of blood T cell repertoires in COVID-19. Study background: Sites across the United States, Italy and Spain contributed samples from acute and convalescent COVID-19. T cells, B-cell-depleted T cells, or PBMCs provided the cDNA or gDNA that served as material.

The sequenced sample was peripheral blood. The sequence was obtained from a man in his forties or fifties with acute or convalescent COVID-19.

The CDR3 protein is CSSSFAGPNTEAFF. CDR3 bases: TGCAGCTCGTCTTTCGCTGGGCCGAACACTGAAGCTTTCTTT. The chain is built from TRBV29-1 and TRBJ1-1; unclear D gene. Trimming shortened V by 8 bases and J by 1 base, and 17 bases separated the two germline ends. CDR1 SQVTM and CDR2 ANQGSEA come from the germline V gene. The CDR3 contains 14 residues.